What follows describes a single T cell receptor beta chain. Antigen: not known. The assay was run at deep level. The repertoire was sequenced with immunoSEQ multiplex PCR; TCRdb's copy has only in-frame clones and lacks some. Of 560,000 or so clones detected, roughly 96% appear once; the ten largest clones hold roughly 0.1%. Naive-designated CD8 cells lacked CD45RO, were positively enriched for CCR7, and omitted terminally differentiated effector memory CD45RA+ cells. The germline V gene encodes CDR1 MDHEN and CDR2 SYDVKM. This CDR3 is 16 amino acids long. V was clipped by 5 bases and J by 11 bases; unmatched bases: 11. The data belong to a study of shared clonotypes between healthy human individuals. General study points: Incomplete sequencing of sorted subsets was indicated by rarefaction despite large depth. Relative to their counterparts shared across all four donors, non-shared clonotypes exhibited diminished generation probabilities.

This sequence originates from a young woman in good health. The chain joins TRBV28 to TRBJ1-6; TRBD1 matches 11 bases. The material sequenced was naive CD8+ T cells sorted from blood. This chain's CDR3 is CASSPRDRGIGPPLHF. Written as DNA, the CDR3 is TGTGCCAGCAGTCCGCGGGACAGGGGGATAGGGCCACCCCTCCACTTT. The full variable domain, rest sourced from reference TRBV28 and TRBJ1-6, is DVKVTQSSRYLVKRTGEKVFLECVQDMDHENMFWYRQDPGLGLRLIYFSYDVKMKEKGDIPEGYSVSREKKERFSLILESASTNQTSMYLCASSPRDRGIGPPLHFGNGTRLTVT.